The 18 T cell receptor beta chains given below trace back to one sample, sequenced in a study of molecular identifiers for immune sequencing clone quantification. TCRdb independently ran MiXCR on the PCR reads; one entry per CDR3 protein. The sample has about 35,000 distinct CDR3 sequences; roughly 19% are singletons. Specimen: naive CD8+ T cells from blood, with Jurkat cell RNA spiked in. Documented subset: FACS-sorted CD8+CD4-CCR7+CD45RA+ naive T cells. The receptors were sampled from a human donor in good health. Some libraries in this study had Jurkat cell RNA spiked in.

The chain combines TRBV4-3 with TRBJ2-1; perhaps TRBD2 as D (7 bases). V was clipped by 1 base and J by 2 bases, with 12 bases between them. CDR3 size: 16 residues. Looked up from germline, CDR1 is LGHNA and CDR2 is YSLEER. This CDR3 reads CASSQVWGGPYNEQFF. The DNA of the CDR3 is TGCGCCAGCAGCCAAGTCTGGGGGGGGCCCTACAATGAGCAGTTCTTC.

This clonotype occurred many times. The J gene is TRBJ2-6, the V gene TRBV7-9; the D gene is possibly TRBD1 (6 bases). The germline V gene has CDR1 SEHNR and CDR2 FQNEAQ (reference sequence). Deletions cut 1 base from V and 2 bases from J, with 9 bases between. This CDR3 has 16 amino acids. The CDR3 DNA sequence: TGTGCCAGCAGCTTAGTAGGGGGAGCTGGGGCCAACGTCCTGACTTTC. Translating it yields CASSLVGGAGANVLTF.

Worth noting for this clonotype: A much more abundant neighbour one base away suggests this may be a read error. The gene calls are TRBV4-1 and TRBJ2-1; tentative D call: TRBD1 (6 bases). The germline V gene encodes CDR1 MGHRA and CDR2 YSYEKL. The CDR3 totals 14 residues. Trimming took off 0 bases at V and 8 bases at J, with 11 bases between the two ends. CDR3: CASSQDVAGDEQFF. CDR3 in DNA: TGCGCCAGCAGCCAAGATGTCGCAGGGGATGAGCAGTTCTTC.

Comment on this clonotype: A read error may explain this, as a much larger clone is one base away. Since no conserved phenylalanine or tryptophan closes the CDR3, a read error is the likely cause. This sequence joins TRBV7-9 and TRBJ2-2; D uncertain. There are 11 residues in the CDR3. Trimming left V 1 base short and J 7 bases short, with 1 base between. The germline V gene has CDR1 SEHNR and CDR2 FQNEAQ (reference sequence). The CDR3 reads CASSLDGELFC. CDR3 in DNA: TGTGCCAGCAGCTTAGACGGGGAGCTGTTTTGT.

Many counts were recorded for this clonotype. The chain is built from TRBV7-6 and TRBJ2-2; 11 bases agree with TRBD2. The V gene end was trimmed by 1 base and the J gene end by 6 bases; junction bases not matched to a gene: 4. Germline-derived CDR1 and CDR2 are SGHVS and FNYEAQ. The CDR3 contains 16 residues. CDR3 bases: TGTGCCAGCAGCTTAGATCAACTAGCGGGGGCCGGGGAGCTGTTTTTT. This encodes CASSLDQLAGAGELFF.

The sample holds many counts of this clonotype. CDR3 region: CASSVDRMAMNTEAFF. CDR3 nucleotides: TGTGCCAGCAGCGTAGACAGGATGGCCATGAACACTGAAGCTTTCTTT. The chain joins TRBV9 to TRBJ1-1; D might be TRBD1 (5 bases). The CDR3 length is 16 residues. The germline gives CDR1 SGDLS, CDR2 YYNGEE. Trimming shortened V by 0 bases and J by 0 bases, and 12 bases separated the two germline ends.

The chain joins TRBV6-6 to TRBJ2-7, with D perhaps TRBD1 or TRBD2 (5 bases each). Trimming took off 6 bases at V and 4 bases at J, with 13 bases between the two ends. Germline V lookup: CDR1 MNHNY, CDR2 SVGAGI (reference sequence). There are 13 residues in the CDR3. This chain's CDR3 is CASRPQGAYEQYF. In DNA form, the CDR3 reads TGTGCCAGCAGACCCCAGGGAGCGTACGAGCAGTACTTC.

This clonotype was seen many times. The rearrangement uses TRBV7-9 and TRBJ1-2; no clear D. Per the germline V gene, CDR1 is SEHNR and CDR2 is FQNEAQ (reference sequence). V was cut by 1 base and J by 4 bases, with 16 bases left in between. The CDR3 totals 16 residues. CDR3: CASSLDESISSYGYTF. The CDR3 region has the DNA TGTGCCAGCAGCTTAGATGAGTCTATATCCTCCTATGGCTACACCTTC.

This clonotype was counted many times. This chain uses TRBV27 with TRBJ2-7, with D perhaps TRBD2 (5 bases). The V and J ends lost 2 bases and 3 bases respectively, with 11 bases between them. Germline lookup yields CDR1 MNHEY and CDR2 SMNVEV (reference sequence). The CDR3 has 14 amino acids. CDR3 residues: CASSLSGGYYEQYF. CDR3 bases: TGTGCCAGCAGTTTAAGCGGCGGATACTACGAGCAGTACTTC.

This clonotype was found a few times. Given a much more abundant clone one base away, this may be a read error. The chain uses TRBV12-5 and TRBJ2-1, with a weak D call TRBD2 (5 bases). Per germline, CDR1 LGHNT and CDR2 FRNRAP. The CDR3 spans 13 residues. The CDR3 coding sequence is TGTGCTAGTGCCATAGGACTTTCGAATGGGCAGTTCTTC. Amino acids: CASAIGLSNGQFF.

The sample holds a few counts of this clonotype. This chain connects TRBV19 to TRBJ1-5; no clear D. This CDR3 comprises 15 residues. The V gene's germline CDR1 is LNHDA and CDR2 SQIVND (reference sequence). V was cut by 2 bases and J by 0 bases, with 8 bases left in between. The CDR3 sequence: CASSIYDYSNQPQHF. The CDR3 DNA is TGTGCCAGTAGTATATACGATTATAGCAATCAGCCCCAGCATTTT.

Ten or more counts support this clonotype. The gene calls are TRBV7-9 and TRBJ1-6; TRBD1 agrees at 7 bases. This CDR3 region has 15 residues. The germline V gene has CDR1 SEHNR and CDR2 FQNEAQ (reference sequence). V lost 4 bases, J lost 5 bases, and 5 bases stayed unmatched. CDR3 coding DNA: TGTGCCAGCAGCTCAAGACAGGGACATAATTCACCCCTCCACTTT. It specifies CASSSRQGHNSPLHF.

This clonotype is medium-sized (0.01 to 0.1%) by share. The genes are TRBV19 and TRBJ1-5, with D hard to call. The V end was cut by 4 bases, the J end by 2 bases, with 12 bases between. The germline CDR1 and CDR2 sequences are LNHDA and SQIVND (reference sequence). The CDR3 sequence is 15 residues long. The CDR3: CASSTYFRGNQPQHF. CDR3 DNA sequence: TGTGCCAGTAGTACCTACTTTAGGGGCAATCAGCCCCAGCATTTT.

This chain links TRBV19 with TRBJ1-2; TRBD1 matches at 11 bases. V was clipped by 8 bases and J by 6 bases; unmatched bases: 11. The germline CDR1 and CDR2 sequences are LNHDA and SQIVND (reference sequence). This CDR3 has 15 residues. The CDR3 spells CASQTWTGGPHGYTF. CDR3 DNA sequence: TGTGCCAGTCAGACTTGGACAGGGGGCCCCCATGGCTACACCTTC.

In its sample, this clonotype is medium-sized. This sequence joins TRBV7-8 and TRBJ2-7; D not resolved. The CDR3 sequence is 15 residues long. The germline V gene has CDR1 SGHVS and CDR2 FQNEAQ. V lost 0 bases, J lost 0 bases, and 9 bases lay in between. As DNA, the CDR3 is TGTGCCAGCAGCTTAGCGGCCCAGAGCTCCTACGAGCAGTACTTC. Protein sequence: CASSLAAQSSYEQYF.

This clonotype has a count of ten or more. The chain joins TRBV4-1 to TRBJ1-5, with 8 positions matching TRBD1. Per germline, CDR1 MGHRA and CDR2 YSYEKL. The J segment lost 4 bases and the V segment lost 5 bases, leaving 4 bases of the junction unmatched. This CDR3 region has 14 residues. The DNA of the CDR3 is TGCGCCAGCAGCGCACAGGGGGTGAATCAGCCCCAGCATTTT. Translation gives CASSAQGVNQPQHF.

As for this clonotype: The CDR3 end shows no conserved phenylalanine or tryptophan, and so a read error is likely. CDR3 nucleotides: TGTGCCAGCAGCCCGACGGACAGGCCGCACACTGAAGCTTTCCTT. This codes for CASSPTDRPHTEAFL. This chain links TRBV7-9 with TRBJ1-1, with 7 bases that match TRBD1. CDR3 length equals 15 residues. V lost 5 bases to trimming and J lost 3 bases; unmatched junction nucleotides: 9. In germline, CDR1 is SEHNR, CDR2 FQNEAQ (reference sequence).

This clonotype was counted a few times. The chain has TRBV7-9 and TRBJ2-7; 9 nucleotides agree with TRBD2. The CDR3 contains 15 residues. With 1 base clipped from V and 4 bases from J, the junction kept 5 bases outside the gene matches. Looked up from germline, CDR1 is SEHNR and CDR2 is FQNEAQ (reference sequence). CDR3 protein: CASSLDAGGYYEQYF. The CDR3 DNA sequence: TGTGCCAGCAGCTTAGATGCGGGAGGGTATTACGAGCAGTACTTC.